This TCR beta chain was observed in a study of high-grade serous ovarian cancer treatment subgroups. Germline CDR1 and CDR2: LNHDA and SQIVND (reference sequence). The CDR3 length is 15 residues. Trimming took 4 bases from V and 10 from J, leaving 20 bases between them. Tumor tissue was taken before any definitive surgery or chemotherapy was given. The assay was immunoSEQ multiplex PCR, and TCRdb's table has in-frame clones only and misses some. The sample yields fewer than 35,000 clones, roughly four fifths seen once. The clonotype originates from a human donor with high-grade serous ovarian cancer. The V call is TRBV19, the J call TRBJ2-1; D is perhaps TRBD1 (6 bases). The specimen was tumor tissue. The CDR3 loop is CASSSAAGALAEQFF. CDR3 DNA sequence: TGTGCCAGTAGTAGTGCCGCAGGGGCCCTCGCGGAGCAGTTCTTC.